A selection of T cell receptor beta chains follows, all from one sample in a study of CD8 T cells in ankylosing spondylitis. TCRdb reprocessed the 5' RACE reads via MiXCR and lists one record per CDR3 protein. The table records fewer than 200,000 distinct CDR3 sequences, around a sixth of them present only once. Sequencing was done on a sample of blood, either unsorted or a sorted T cell fraction (not recorded which). These TCRs come from a male donor aged 10-30 years with ankylosing spondylitis or in good health (not recorded which). Both conserved end residues are part of each CDR3. Each record gives: J gene, clone size, V gene, D gene, CDR3 DNA, CDR3 protein. A D gene is named only where the DNA matches it firmly. Some rows have no size entry. The others give once, few or many, or a class for an expanded clone.

TRBJ2-5 | few | TRBV28 | NA | TGTGCCAGCAGTTTCCTGAGGGGGACTGTCCAAGAGACCCAGTACTTC | CASSFLRGTVQETQYF
TRBJ2-1 | few | TRBV20-1 | TRBD2 | TGCAGTGCCAACTCATTCCATCTAGCGGGAGAGGGCAATGAGCAGTTCTTC | CSANSFHLAGEGNEQFF
TRBJ2-5 | many | TRBV5-1 | NA | TGCGCCAGCAGCTTCCGGGACATCTTTGAGACCCAGTACTTC | CASSFRDIFETQYF
TRBJ2-5 | few | TRBV29-1 | NA | TGCAGCGTTGGAACAGGACAAGAGACCCAGTACTTC | CSVGTGQETQYF
TRBJ2-7 | NA | TRBV20-1 | TRBD2 | TGCAGTGTCCGGGGTAGCGGGAATAGCGATCAGTACTTC | CSVRGSGNSDQYF
TRBJ1-1 | many | TRBV28 | NA | TGTGCCAGCGGGGGGGGGATGAACACTGAAGCTTTCTTT | CASGGGMNTEAFF
TRBJ2-2 | many | TRBV10-1 | NA | TGCGCCAGCAGTCTAACTAGTACCGGGGAGCTGTTTTTT | CASSLTSTGELFF
TRBJ1-6 | many | TRBV27 | TRBD1 | TGTGCCAGCAGTTTGGCGTCGGGGACAGGGGGTTCACCCCTCCACTTT | CASSLASGTGGSPLHF
TRBJ2-7 | many | TRBV5-1 | NA | TGCGCCAGCAGCTTGGAGGGCAGGCTCTCCTACGAGCAGTACTTC | CASSLEGRLSYEQYF
TRBJ1-4 | many | TRBV18 | NA | TGTGCCAGCTCACGGACGAAGGGCTCCGCTAATGAAAAACTGTTTTTT | CASSRTKGSANEKLFF
TRBJ2-1 | many | TRBV3-1 | NA | TGTGCCAGCAGCCAAGTAGTCGGGGGCAATGAGCAGTTCTTC | CASSQVVGGNEQFF
TRBJ2-1 | many | TRBV7-2 | NA | TGTGCCAGCAGCCCCTTAAGCGGGTGGGGGTTAGGAAATGAGCAGTTCTTC | CASSPLSGWGLGNEQFF
TRBJ2-1 | NA | TRBV4-3 | TRBD2 | TGCGCCAGCAGCCAAGGTGGGGAACTAGCGGGCATGCAGTTCTTC | CASSQGGELAGMQFF
TRBJ2-2 | many | TRBV29-1 | TRBD1 | TGCAGCGTTGGAACGGGACAGGCCGTCACCGGGGAGCTGTTTTTT | CSVGTGQAVTGELFF
TRBJ1-6 | many | TRBV27 | NA | TGTGCCAGCAGTCTAAACAATTCACCCCTCCACTTT | CASSLNNSPLHF
TRBJ2-1 | few | TRBV20-1 | TRBD2 | TGCAGTGCTCTTGGGACTAGCGGGAGGGCGGTGAAGAATGAGCAGTTCTTC | CSALGTSGRAVKNEQFF
TRBJ1-2 | NA | TRBV20-1 | TRBD1 | TGCAGTACCTTACAGGGGAACTATGGCTACACCTTC | CSTLQGNYGYTF
TRBJ2-3 | many | TRBV28 | TRBD2 | TGTGCCAGCGCATTAGCGGGGTCGCGCACAGATACGCAGTATTTT | CASALAGSRTDTQYF
TRBJ2-1 | many | TRBV12-5 | TRBD2 | TGTGCTAGTGGTTTTAGCGGGGCTACGATTTACAATGAGCAGTTCTTC | CASGFSGATIYNEQFF
TRBJ2-1 | many | TRBV7-6 | TRBD2 | TGTGCCAGCAGCTTAGAGGCTGGGACTAGCGGGAGGGTCCATGAGCAGTTCTTC | CASSLEAGTSGRVHEQFF
TRBJ1-5 | many | TRBV12-3/TRBV12-4 | NA | TGTGCCAGCAGTTTCTCACAGAACAATCAGCCCCAGCATTTT | CASSFSQNNQPQHF
TRBJ2-7 | many | TRBV5-1 | NA | TGCGCCAGCAGCCCCAGGGGAAGCAGCGCTTTAGCCTACGAGCAGTACTTC | CASSPRGSSALAYEQYF
TRBJ2-1 | NA | TRBV4-2 | NA | TGTGCCAGCAGCCAAGTTGGCTCCTACAATGAGCAGTTCTTC | CASSQVGSYNEQFF
TRBJ1-1 | NA | TRBV9 | TRBD1 | TGTGCCAGCAGCCCGGACAGGCGAGACCTGAACACTGAAGCTTTCTTT | CASSPDRRDLNTEAFF
TRBJ2-7 | many | TRBV7-3 | TRBD2 | TGTGCCAGCAGCCTCACGAGCGGGACCAACTACGAGCAGTACTTC | CASSLTSGTNYEQYF
TRBJ2-1 | many | TRBV27 | TRBD2 | TGTGCCAGCAGTTTATTTACTAGCGGCAATGAGCAGTTCTTC | CASSLFTSGNEQFF
TRBJ2-1 | many | TRBV6-2/TRBV6-3 | TRBD2 | TGTGCCAGCAGTTACGAGCGAGAGGTTAGCGGGAGTCTATACAATGAGCAGTTCTTC | CASSYEREVSGSLYNEQFF
TRBJ2-1 | NA | TRBV6-6 | NA | TGTGCCAGCACCGAGGGGTACAATGAGCAGTTCTTC | CASTEGYNEQFF
TRBJ2-7 | many | TRBV10-3 | TRBD1 | TGTGCCATCAGCCCGGGACAGGGGGCCTACGAGCAGTACTTC | CAISPGQGAYEQYF
TRBJ2-7 | many | TRBV25-1 | TRBD1 | TGTGCCAGCAGTGAACCCGGACAGGGTACCTACGAGCAGTACTTC | CASSEPGQGTYEQYF
TRBJ1-4 | many | TRBV2 | NA | TGTGCCAGCACCCGGGCCTCGGGAGAACTGTTTTTT | CASTRASGELFF
TRBJ2-7 | NA | TRBV29-1 | NA | TGCAGCGCCCAAACCTCAGTAAGCTCCTACGAGCAGTACTTC | CSAQTSVSSYEQYF
TRBJ2-1 | many | TRBV29-1 | TRBD2 | TGCAGCGTGGGTAGGGCGGGAGTTTACAATGAGCAGTTCTTC | CSVGRAGVYNEQFF
TRBJ2-1 | NA | TRBV11-2 | TRBD2 | TGTGCCAGCAGCGGGGGGACTAGCGGGAGACGATCCTACAATGAGCAGTTCTTC | CASSGGTSGRRSYNEQFF
TRBJ2-7 | few | TRBV28 | NA | TGTGCCAGCAAAGCTGGGTCGAGCTCCTACGAGCAGTACTTC | CASKAGSSSYEQYF
TRBJ2-3 | NA | TRBV12-3/TRBV12-4 | TRBD2 | TGTGCCAGCAGTTTAGTCCGGACTAGCGGGATCACAGATACGCAGTATTTT | CASSLVRTSGITDTQYF
TRBJ2-1 | NA | TRBV7-2 | NA | TGTGCCAGCAGCTTAGGCGGGGTGAGCTCCTACAATGAGCAGTTCTTC | CASSLGGVSSYNEQFF
TRBJ1-1 | many | TRBV28 | TRBD1 | TGTGCCAGCAGTTCGGGACAGGGGTACACTGAAGCTTTCTTT | CASSSGQGYTEAFF
TRBJ2-7 | many | TRBV5-1 | NA | TGCGCCAGCAGCTTGGCCGGCTCATCGGGAGTTCACTACGAGCAGTACTTC | CASSLAGSSGVHYEQYF
TRBJ2-1 | NA | TRBV5-1 | NA | TGCGCCAGCAGCTCTGGCGGGGAGCCCTACAATGAGCAGTTCTTC | CASSSGGEPYNEQFF
TRBJ2-5 | many | TRBV28 | TRBD2 | TGTGCCAGCAGTTTAACTAGCGGGAGGCCAGGGCAAGAGACCCAGTACTTC | CASSLTSGRPGQETQYF
TRBJ2-7 | NA | TRBV30 | TRBD2 | TGTGCCTGGGAGAGGGGCGCGGGACTACGGGGCTTC | CAWERGAGLRGF
TRBJ2-2 | many | TRBV6-2/TRBV6-3 | TRBD1 | TGTGCCAGTGGTTCAGGGGGCAAAACCGGGGAGCTGTTTTTT | CASGSGGKTGELFF
TRBJ1-4 | NA | TRBV18 | TRBD1 | TGTGCCAGCTCACCCCGGGACAGCTTAGAAAAACTGTTTTTT | CASSPRDSLEKLFF
TRBJ2-3 | many | TRBV19 | NA | TGTGCCAGTAGTATGCGGGTACCCCGCACAGATACGCAGTATTTT | CASSMRVPRTDTQYF
TRBJ1-5 | many | TRBV20-1 | NA | TGCAGTGCTAGAGAGGGGTTGCGGGGAGGGCTGCATCAGCCCCAGCATTTT | CSAREGLRGGLHQPQHF
TRBJ1-2 | few | TRBV2 | TRBD1 | TGTGCCAGCAGCGAGACAGGGAACTATGGCTACACCTTC | CASSETGNYGYTF
TRBJ2-3 | NA | TRBV18 | NA | TGTGCCAGCTCACCACCCCACAGCCTCACAGATACGCAGTATTTT | CASSPPHSLTDTQYF
TRBJ2-3 | many | TRBV12-3/TRBV12-4 | NA | TGTGCCAGCAGCAACAGAGACCCTATTCACACAGATACGCAGTATTTT | CASSNRDPIHTDTQYF